The 32 T cell receptor beta chains below come from one sample, sequenced in a study of OX40 agonist ivuxolimab in advanced cancers. Repertoires were generated with immunoSEQ multiplex PCR, while TCRdb's copy carries only in-frame clones and drops some. In the table there are 26,000 or so clones, around 90% of which are singletons. The sequences come from CD4+ or CD8+ T cells sorted from blood, collected in a trial of the OX40 agonist ivuxolimab. The receptors here all came from an adult with an advanced solid tumor such as melanoma, head and neck, liver or kidney cancer.

This chain uses TRBV6-6 with TRBJ2-7, with 8 nucleotides matching TRBD1. The length of the CDR3 is 14 residues. Germline V gene data show CDR1 as MNHNY and CDR2 as SVGAGI (reference sequence). V lost 4 bases to trimming and J lost 3 bases; unmatched junction nucleotides: 5. DNA of the CDR3: TGTGCCAGCAGTTTCCCTGGACAGGGCTACGAGCAGTACTTC. This gives the protein CASSFPGQGYEQYF.

This rearrangement joins TRBV6-5 to TRBJ2-7, with D unclear. In germline, CDR1 is MNHEY, CDR2 SVGAGI. The CDR3 has 14 amino acids. Trimming removed 0 bases from V and 0 bases from J, with 6 bases in between. The CDR3 coding sequence is TGTGCCAGCAGTTACTCGTCTCCCTCCTACGAGCAGTACTTC. Protein sequence: CASSYSSPSYEQYF.

The chain employs TRBV4-3 and TRBJ1-3; D ambiguous. CDR3 length equals 16 residues. The V and J ends lost 0 bases and 2 bases respectively, with 11 bases between them. CDR1 LGHNA and CDR2 YSLEER come from the germline V gene. CDR3 coding DNA: TGCGCCAGCAGCCAAGAGACCCTTGGCACTGGAAACACCATATATTTT. It is translated as CASSQETLGTGNTIYF.

The chain employs TRBV6-1 and TRBJ2-7, with 8 bases fitting TRBD1. The length of the CDR3 is 13 residues. The trim removed 7 bases at V and 3 bases at J, leaving 5 bases unmatched. CDR1 is MNHNS, CDR2 SASEGT, per germline. CDR3 region: CASTQGAGYEQYF. For the CDR3, the DNA is TGTGCCAGCACCCAGGGGGCCGGCTACGAGCAGTACTTC.

The chain uses TRBV7-8 and TRBJ1-1; TRBD1 is a possible D gene (6 bases). Deletions cut 5 bases from V and 0 bases from J, with 13 bases between. The CDR3 contains 15 residues. Germline CDR1 and CDR2: SGHVS and FQNEAQ. The CDR3 DNA sequence: TGTGCCAGCAGCCAAGTCAGGGGATTGAACACTGAAGCTTTCTTT. It encodes CASSQVRGLNTEAFF.

The J gene is TRBJ1-1, the V gene TRBV18, with D possibly being TRBD1 (5 bases). CDR1 is KGHSH, CDR2 LQKENI, per germline. The V end lost 3 bases, the J end lost 7 bases, and 6 bases lay between the germline ends. The CDR3 consists of 11 residues. The CDR3 sequence is CASSPGDEAFF. The CDR3 nucleotides read TGTGCCAGCTCACCGGGGGATGAAGCTTTCTTT.

V usage is TRBV4-2 and J usage is TRBJ1-4; D possibly corresponds to TRBD1 (6 bases). V lost 8 bases to trimming and J lost 8 bases, with 15 bases between them. The germline V gene encodes CDR1 LGHNA and CDR2 YNFKEQ. The CDR3 runs to 13 residues. The CDR3 DNA reads TGTGCCAGCGGACACAGGGTTGGGGAAAAACTGTTTTTT. This sequence encodes CASGHRVGEKLFF.

CDR3 amino acids: CASSGGGGKIFF. The CDR3 DNA is TGCGCCAGCAGTGGGGGTGGCGGGAAGATTTTCTTC. The J gene is TRBJ2-1, the V gene TRBV10-2; weak D call: TRBD2 (6 bases). Germline lookup yields CDR1 WSHSY and CDR2 SAAADI. The CDR3 covers 12 residues. V was clipped by 4 bases and J by 16 bases, with 17 bases between them.

The gene calls are TRBV7-9 and TRBJ2-7; D is perhaps TRBD2 (5 bases). This CDR3 is built from 16 residues. The germline V and J ends were trimmed by 5 bases and 5 bases, with 22 bases remaining between them. CDR1 and CDR2 from the germline V gene are SEHNR and FQNEAQ (reference sequence). Here the CDR3 DNA reads TGTGCCAGCAGCCATCTACCGGGCCCGGAGGTGAACGAGCAGTACTTC. Translation: CASSHLPGPEVNEQYF.

As for this clone: Germline is not matched at one junction end, which may reflect a read error. The V and J genes are TRBV11-1 and TRBJ2-7; TRBD2 matches at 7 bases. CDR1 is SGHAT and CDR2 is FQDESV in the germline V gene (reference sequence). The CDR3 loop spans 15 amino acids. The CDR3, as DNA: TGTGCCAGCAGTTTAGATCCTAGCGGCTCCTACGAGCAGTACTTC. Translation: CASSLDPSGSYEQYF.

This chain links TRBV28 with TRBJ2-1; the match to TRBD2 covers 13 bases. Germline V lookup: CDR1 MDHEN, CDR2 SYDVKM. V lost 6 bases, J lost 7 bases, and 6 bases stayed unmatched. The length of the CDR3 is 15 residues. CDR3 DNA: TGTGCCAGCAGCCGGACTAGCGGGAGTCCTAATGAGCAGTTCTTC. Its protein is CASSRTSGSPNEQFF.

The V call is TRBV10-3, the J call TRBJ2-7, with D unclear. The CDR3 length is 12 residues. V dropped 3 bases and J dropped 3 bases, with 6 bases sitting between them. Per germline, CDR1 ENHRY and CDR2 SYGVKD. This CDR3 is CAISDGNYEQYF. The CDR3 DNA follows: TGTGCCATCAGTGATGGCAACTACGAGCAGTACTTC.

This clone was detected only once. This chain joins TRBV7-6 and TRBJ1-3; possibly TRBD1 for D (6 bases). This CDR3 is 17 amino acids long. V was trimmed by 1 base and J by 0 bases, leaving 13 bases between them. CDR1 and CDR2 from the germline V gene are SGHVS and FNYEAQ. CDR3 DNA sequence: TGTGCCAGCAGCTTAGATACAGGGTTGAGCTCTGGAAACACCATATATTTT. It encodes CASSLDTGLSSGNTIYF.

CDR3 amino acids: CASSERGINEQFF. Written as DNA, the CDR3 is TGTGCCAGCAGTGAAAGGGGGATAAATGAGCAGTTCTTC. V gene TRBV25-1 combines with J gene TRBJ2-1; a possible D gene is TRBD1 (6 bases). The CDR3 extends over 13 amino acids. V lost 2 bases to trimming and J lost 7 bases, with 9 bases between them. Germline V gene sequence: CDR1 MGHDK, CDR2 SYGVNS.

The chain recombines TRBV4-3 with TRBJ2-2; D remains ambiguous. The CDR3 is made up of 14 amino acids. In germline, CDR1 is LGHNA, CDR2 YSLEER. Trimming left V 3 bases short and J 4 bases short, with 9 bases between. DNA for the CDR3: TGCGCCAGCAGCCAGGGAATTGGCACCGGGGAGCTGTTTTTT. Protein: CASSQGIGTGELFF.

The table lists this clone with a count of one. This chain uses TRBV28 with TRBJ2-7; 8 bases agree with TRBD1. This CDR3 comprises 14 residues. The trim removed 6 bases at V and 0 bases at J, leaving 4 bases unmatched. In germline, CDR1 is MDHEN, CDR2 SYDVKM. The CDR3 spells CASRGQVSSYEQYF. DNA of the CDR3: TGTGCCAGCAGGGGACAGGTGAGCTCCTACGAGCAGTACTTC.

The chain joins TRBV28 to TRBJ2-3; D is possibly TRBD1 (5 bases). V was cut by 5 bases and J by 3 bases, with 12 bases left in between. There are 14 residues in the CDR3. Germline CDR1 MDHEN, CDR2 SYDVKM. This CDR3 reads CASSRTRVTDTQYF. The CDR3 nucleotides are TGTGCCAGCAGTCGTACCAGGGTAACAGATACGCAGTATTTT.

The chain combines TRBV11-3 with TRBJ2-3, with D unresolved. Germline lookup yields CDR1 SGHNT and CDR2 YENEEA. The CDR3 runs 13 residues. V was trimmed by 3 bases and J by 4 bases, leaving 8 bases between them. The CDR3 sequence is CASSFGTADTQYF. The CDR3 nucleotides are TGTGCCAGCAGCTTCGGAACCGCAGATACGCAGTATTTT. The whole variable domain, remainder taken from reference TRBV11-3 and TRBJ2-3, is EAGVVQSPRYKIIEKKQPVAFWCNPISGHNTLYWYLQNLGQGPELLIRYENEEAVDDSQLPKDRFSAERLKGVDSTLKIQPAELGDSAVYLCASSFGTADTQYFGPGTRLTVL.

This chain joins TRBV7-2 and TRBJ2-7, with no clear D. The CDR3 contains 13 residues. V was clipped by 5 bases and J by 4 bases, with 12 bases between them. The germline V gene encodes CDR1 SGHTA and CDR2 FQGNSA. In DNA form, the CDR3 reads TGTGCCAGCAGCCTATTAACCGGGTACGAGCAGTACTTC. Translated, it gives CASSLLTGYEQYF.

The rearrangement links TRBV7-2 to TRBJ2-4; D is perhaps TRBD2 (5 bases). The CDR3 sequence is 14 residues long. CDR1 is SGHTA, CDR2 FQGNSA, per germline. V gave up 0 bases and J gave up 10 bases, with 13 bases separating them. The CDR3 DNA reads TGTGCCAGCAGCTTAGCACTGGGAGATGGGATTCAGTACTTC. Amino acids: CASSLALGDGIQYF.

This clone was counted once. This chain joins TRBV19 and TRBJ2-1; D call uncertain. The CDR3 is 13 residues long. Germline CDR1 and CDR2: LNHDA and SQIVND (reference sequence). Trimming pared 1 base from V and 8 bases from J, leaving 9 bases between. Here the CDR3 DNA reads TGTGCCAGTAGTATAGGGGCTAGGTATGAGCAGTTCTTC. Its translation is CASSIGARYEQFF.

The chain is built from TRBV9 and TRBJ2-1; D perhaps matches TRBD2 (7 bases). The germline V gene encodes CDR1 SGDLS and CDR2 YYNGEE. The germline V and J ends were trimmed by 4 bases and 2 bases, with 19 bases remaining between them. This CDR3 is 17 amino acids long. The CDR3, as DNA: TGTGCCAGCAGCTCCCGACTAGCCGCAGGGGCCTACAATGAGCAGTTCTTC. It codes for CASSSRLAAGAYNEQFF. Supplemented by reference TRBV9 and TRBJ2-1, the full variable domain reads DSGVTQTPKHLITATGQRVTLRCSPRSGDLSVYWYQQSLDQGLQFLIQYYNGEERAKGNILERFSAQQFPDLHSELNLSSLELGDSALYFCASSSRLAAGAYNEQFFGPGTRLTVL.

About this clone itself: One end of the junction does not line up with germline, which may come from a read error. The V and J genes are TRBV6-6 and TRBJ2-5, with a tentative D call TRBD2 (6 bases). The CDR3 totals 11 residues. CDR1 MNHNY and CDR2 SVGAGI come from the germline V gene (reference sequence). In DNA, the CDR3 is TGTGCCAGCAGTTCCCGGGACTTTTCCAACTTC. Its translation: CASSSRDFSNF.

The J gene is TRBJ1-4, the V gene TRBV19; 9 nucleotides agree with TRBD1. Germline V CDR1 and CDR2: LNHDA, SQIVND (reference sequence). The junction had 13 bases not matched to a gene; V was cut back by 4 bases and J by 4 bases. The CDR3 runs 18 residues. The CDR3 protein is CASSTLILRDRDNEKLFF. For the CDR3, the DNA is TGTGCCAGTAGTACCCTAATTCTCCGGGACAGGGATAATGAAAAACTGTTTTTT.

The rearrangement links TRBV12-2 to TRBJ2-3; the table calls TRBD2, which could not be checked here. TRBV12-2 is described as a pseudogene. The length of the CDR3 is 16 residues. The CDR3 nucleotides are TGTGCAAGTCGTCCACCCGGGAGACCCTTCACAGATACGCAGTATTTT. Protein: CASRPPGRPFTDTQYF.

The rearrangement uses TRBV10-1 and TRBJ2-1, with 8 bases matching TRBD1. The CDR3 is made up of 15 amino acids. V was pared by 0 bases and J by 8 bases, with 6 bases of the junction left unmatched. Germline assignment: CDR1 WNHNN and CDR2 SYGVQD (reference sequence). The CDR3 loop reads CASSESQGADHEQFF. In DNA, the CDR3 is TGCGCCAGCAGTGAGTCGCAGGGGGCGGACCATGAGCAGTTCTTC.

This rearrangement joins TRBV5-4 to TRBJ2-3; D uncertain. This CDR3 spans 13 amino acids. CDR1 and CDR2 from the germline V gene are SGHNT and YYREEE (reference sequence). V was cut by 2 bases and J by 5 bases, with 9 bases left in between. This CDR3 reads CASSFSGGDTQYF. In DNA form, the CDR3 reads TGTGCCAGCAGCTTCTCTGGCGGAGATACGCAGTATTTT.

The chain has TRBV11-2 and TRBJ1-3; 9 bases map to TRBD1. CDR3 length: 16 amino acids. Germline trimming cut 5 bases from V and 1 base from J; bases unmatched to any gene: 6. Germline V gene lookup returns CDR1 SGHAT and CDR2 FQNNGV. CDR3 coding DNA: TGTGCCAGCAGCGCACTGACAGGGGGATCTGGAAACACCATATATTTT. As protein: CASSALTGGSGNTIYF.

The V call is TRBV6-5, the J call TRBJ1-2; possibly TRBD1 for D (5 bases). The length of the CDR3 is 12 residues. The V gene's germline CDR1 is MNHEY and CDR2 SVGAGI. Between the trimmed V and J ends, which lost 2 bases and 7 bases, there was a span of 8 bases. CDR3 amino acids: CASSYRGGGYTF. CDR3 coding DNA: TGTGCCAGCAGTTACCGGGGGGGTGGCTACACCTTC.

This clone is a singleton in its sample. V usage is TRBV11-3 and J usage is TRBJ2-5; D might be TRBD2 (6 bases). CDR1 and CDR2 (germline): SGHNT, YENEEA. Trimming removed 3 bases from V and 0 bases from J, with 11 bases in between. This CDR3 spans 15 amino acids. This CDR3 reads CASSLTGENQETQYF. DNA for the CDR3: TGTGCCAGCAGCTTGACGGGAGAAAACCAAGAGACCCAGTACTTC.

V and J are TRBV2 and TRBJ1-2; D ambiguous. The CDR3 is 13 residues long. Between the trimmed V and J ends, which lost 8 bases and 4 bases, there was a span of 14 bases. Germline CDR1 SNHLY, CDR2 FYNNEI. The CDR3 reads CASRRQDLYGYTF. DNA for the CDR3: TGTGCCAGCCGAAGACAAGACCTCTATGGCTACACCTTC.

The rearrangement links TRBV7-3 to TRBJ2-2, with TRBD2 identical over 7 bases. The CDR3 length is 14 residues. V was pared by 2 bases and J by 6 bases, with 3 bases of the junction left unmatched. Germline values: CDR1 SGHTA, CDR2 FQGTGA. The CDR3 DNA follows: TGTGCCAGCAGCTTAGCGGGAGCGGCCGGGGAGCTGTTTTTT. It codes for CASSLAGAAGELFF.